The sequence of this T cell receptor (beta chain) was determined in a study of blood T cell repertoires in COVID-19. Study overall: In each case, the material was cDNA or gDNA derived from T cells, B-cell-depleted T cells, or PBMCs.

As handled by the study authors: Estimation of nucleated cell counts was performed using reference gene primer amplification. Measured with immunoSEQ multiplex PCR; TCRdb has only the in-frame clones, and not every one. The V and J calls and clone size were taken over from that table, and D and trimming were inferred from the DNA. The sample lists 270,000 or so clones, around 90% occurring once. Germline values: CDR1 SGHVT, CDR2 SQSDAQ. The V gene lost 0 bases and the J gene lost 7 bases, with 10 bases spanning the gap. The CDR3 is 14 residues long. This clone was seen a few times. The sequenced material came from peripheral blood. The rearrangement joins TRBV7-4 to TRBJ1-5, with no clear D. The sequence was obtained from a woman aged 55-69 years with COVID-19, enrolled during active disease. CDR3 residues: CASSLARRTQPQHF. The DNA for the CDR3 is TGTGCCAGCAGCTTAGCTCGGAGGACCCAGCCCCAGCATTTT.